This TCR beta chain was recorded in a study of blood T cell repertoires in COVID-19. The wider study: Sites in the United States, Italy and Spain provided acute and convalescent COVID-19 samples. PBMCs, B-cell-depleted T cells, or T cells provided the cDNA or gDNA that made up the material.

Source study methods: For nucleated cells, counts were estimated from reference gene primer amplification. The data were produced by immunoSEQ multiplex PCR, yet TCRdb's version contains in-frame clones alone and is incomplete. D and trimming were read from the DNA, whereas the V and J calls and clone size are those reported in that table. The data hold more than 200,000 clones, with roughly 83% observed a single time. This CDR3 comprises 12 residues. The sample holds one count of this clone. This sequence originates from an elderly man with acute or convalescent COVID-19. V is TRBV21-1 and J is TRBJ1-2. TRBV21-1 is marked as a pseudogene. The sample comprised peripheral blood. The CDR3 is CASKSPNYGYTF. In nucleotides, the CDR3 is TGTGCCAGCAAGAGTCCTAACTATGGCTACACCTTC.